Listed here is a single T cell receptor beta chain. Germline V CDR1 and CDR2: LGHDT, YNNKEL (reference sequence). The V end lost 0 bases, the J end lost 0 bases, and 10 bases lay between the germline ends. This CDR3 region has 16 residues. Authors' processing steps: Amplification of reference gene primers provided the estimated nucleated cell counts. Produced via immunoSEQ multiplex PCR; TCRdb's table is partial and in-frame only. The V and J calls and clone size are taken from that table; D and trimming were inferred from the DNA. The sample has tens of thousands of clones; 82% are singletons. This entry is derived from a study of blood T cell repertoires in COVID-19. Study summary: The United States, Italy and Spain were the sources of the acute and convalescent COVID-19 samples. Sources were T cells, B-cell-depleted T cells, or PBMCs; the material itself was cDNA or gDNA.

Specimen: peripheral blood. The chain employs TRBV3-1 (or the pseudogene TRBV3-2) and TRBJ2-3; D is uncertain. This receptor was identified in a man aged 50 or older with active or convalescent COVID-19. The CDR3 protein is CASSQEGLVSTDTQYF. CDR3 DNA: TGTGCCAGCAGCCAAGAGGGTCTAGTTAGCACAGATACGCAGTATTTT.